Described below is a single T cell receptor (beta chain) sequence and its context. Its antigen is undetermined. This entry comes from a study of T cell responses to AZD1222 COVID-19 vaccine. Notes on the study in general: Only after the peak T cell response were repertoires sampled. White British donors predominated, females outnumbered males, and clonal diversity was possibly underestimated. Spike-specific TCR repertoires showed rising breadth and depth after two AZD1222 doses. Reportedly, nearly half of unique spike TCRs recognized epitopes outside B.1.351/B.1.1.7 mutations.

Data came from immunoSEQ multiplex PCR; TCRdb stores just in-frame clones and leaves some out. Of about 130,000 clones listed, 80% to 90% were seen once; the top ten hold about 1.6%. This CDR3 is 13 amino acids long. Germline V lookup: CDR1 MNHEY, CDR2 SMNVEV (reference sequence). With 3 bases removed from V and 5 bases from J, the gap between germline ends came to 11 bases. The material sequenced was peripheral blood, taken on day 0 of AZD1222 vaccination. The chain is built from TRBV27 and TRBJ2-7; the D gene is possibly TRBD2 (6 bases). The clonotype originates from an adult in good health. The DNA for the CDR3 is TGTGCCAGCAGTTTTAGGAGGGTCGACGAGCAGTACTTC. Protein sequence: CASSFRRVDEQYF.